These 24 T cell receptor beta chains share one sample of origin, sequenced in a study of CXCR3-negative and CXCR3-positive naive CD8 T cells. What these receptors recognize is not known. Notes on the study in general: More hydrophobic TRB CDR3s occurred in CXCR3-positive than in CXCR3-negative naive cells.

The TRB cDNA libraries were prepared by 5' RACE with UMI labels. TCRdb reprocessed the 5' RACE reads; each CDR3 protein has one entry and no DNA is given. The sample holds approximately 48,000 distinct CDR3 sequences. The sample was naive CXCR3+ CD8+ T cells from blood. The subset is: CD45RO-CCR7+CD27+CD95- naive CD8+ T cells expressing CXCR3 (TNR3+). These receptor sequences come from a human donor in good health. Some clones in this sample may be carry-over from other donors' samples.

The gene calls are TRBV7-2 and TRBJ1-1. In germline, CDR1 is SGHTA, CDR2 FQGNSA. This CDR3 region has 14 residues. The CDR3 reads CASSSVDGNTEAFF.

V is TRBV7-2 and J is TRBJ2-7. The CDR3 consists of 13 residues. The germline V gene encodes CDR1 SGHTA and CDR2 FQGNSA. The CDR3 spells CASSPGETYEQYF. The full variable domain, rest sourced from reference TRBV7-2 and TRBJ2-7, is GAGVSQSPSNKVTEKGKDVELRCDPISGHTALYWYRQSLGQGLEFLIYFQGNSAPDKSGLPSDRFSAERTGGSVSTLTIQRTQQEDSAVYLCASSPGETYEQYFGPGTRLTVT.

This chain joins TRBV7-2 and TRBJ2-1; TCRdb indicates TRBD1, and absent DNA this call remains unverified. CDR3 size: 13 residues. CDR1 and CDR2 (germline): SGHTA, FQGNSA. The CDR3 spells CASSWRQANEQFF.

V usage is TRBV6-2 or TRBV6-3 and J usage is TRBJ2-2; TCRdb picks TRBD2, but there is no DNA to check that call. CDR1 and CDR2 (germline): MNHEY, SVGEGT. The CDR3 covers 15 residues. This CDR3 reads CASSRHGADTGELFF.

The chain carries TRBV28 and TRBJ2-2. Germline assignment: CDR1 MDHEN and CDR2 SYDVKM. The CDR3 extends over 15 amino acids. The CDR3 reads CASSLSAFNTGELFF.

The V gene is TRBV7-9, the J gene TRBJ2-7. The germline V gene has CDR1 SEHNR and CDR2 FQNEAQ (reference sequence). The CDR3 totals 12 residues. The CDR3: CASSFLPYEQYF.

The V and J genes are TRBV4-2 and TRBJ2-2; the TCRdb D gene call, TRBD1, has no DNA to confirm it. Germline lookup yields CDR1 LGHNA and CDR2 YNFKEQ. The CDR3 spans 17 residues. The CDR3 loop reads CASSQAVVTGGSGELFF.

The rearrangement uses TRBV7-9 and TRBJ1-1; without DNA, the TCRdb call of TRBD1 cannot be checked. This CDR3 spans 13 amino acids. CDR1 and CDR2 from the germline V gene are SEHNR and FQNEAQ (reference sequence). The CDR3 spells CASSFKGRTEAFF.

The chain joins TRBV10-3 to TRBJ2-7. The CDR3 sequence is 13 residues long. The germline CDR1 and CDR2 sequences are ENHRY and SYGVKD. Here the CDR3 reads CAITAGVPYEQYF.

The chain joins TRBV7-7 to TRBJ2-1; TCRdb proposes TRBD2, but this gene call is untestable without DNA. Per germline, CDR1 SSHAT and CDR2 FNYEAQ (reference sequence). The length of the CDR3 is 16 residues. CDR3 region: CASSLVSGGLYNEQFF.

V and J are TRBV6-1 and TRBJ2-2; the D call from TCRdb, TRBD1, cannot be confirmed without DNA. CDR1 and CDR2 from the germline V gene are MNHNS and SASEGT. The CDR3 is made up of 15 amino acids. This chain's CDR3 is CASSDRGSYTGELFF.

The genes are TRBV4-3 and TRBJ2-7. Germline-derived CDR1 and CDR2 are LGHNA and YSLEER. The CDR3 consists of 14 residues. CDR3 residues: CASSRNRGRYEQYF.

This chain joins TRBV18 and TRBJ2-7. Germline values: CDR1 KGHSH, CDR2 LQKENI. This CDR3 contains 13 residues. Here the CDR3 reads CASSQTYSYEQYF.

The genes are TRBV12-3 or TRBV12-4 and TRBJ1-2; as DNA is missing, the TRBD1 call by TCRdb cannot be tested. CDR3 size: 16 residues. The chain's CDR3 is CASRTDREIPNYGYTF.

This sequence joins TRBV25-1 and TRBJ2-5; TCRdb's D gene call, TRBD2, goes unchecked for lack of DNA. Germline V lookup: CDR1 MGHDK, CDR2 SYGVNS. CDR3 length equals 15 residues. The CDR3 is CASSELDRGGETQYF.

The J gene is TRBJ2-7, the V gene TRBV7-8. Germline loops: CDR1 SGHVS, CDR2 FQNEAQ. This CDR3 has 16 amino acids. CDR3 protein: CASSLAVETSTYEQYF.

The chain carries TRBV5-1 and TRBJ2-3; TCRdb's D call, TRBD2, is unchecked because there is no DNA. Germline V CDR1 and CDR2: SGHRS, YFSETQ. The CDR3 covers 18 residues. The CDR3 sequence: CASSLGRGTSGVTDTQYF.

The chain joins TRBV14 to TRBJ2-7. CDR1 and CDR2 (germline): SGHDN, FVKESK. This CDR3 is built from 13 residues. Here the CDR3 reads CASSQDFPSEQYF.

The CDR3 here is CASSLGGVFGETQYF. The chain employs TRBV13 and TRBJ2-5. This CDR3 spans 15 amino acids. Germline V gene lookup returns CDR1 PRHDT and CDR2 FYEKMQ (reference sequence).

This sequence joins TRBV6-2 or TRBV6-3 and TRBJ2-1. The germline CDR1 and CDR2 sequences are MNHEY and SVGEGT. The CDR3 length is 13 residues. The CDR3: CASSYPIPNEQFF.

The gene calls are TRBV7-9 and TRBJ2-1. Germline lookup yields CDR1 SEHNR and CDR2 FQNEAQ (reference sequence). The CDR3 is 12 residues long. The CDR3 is CASSLGMNEQFF. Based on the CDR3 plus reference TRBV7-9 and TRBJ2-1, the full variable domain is DTGVSQNPRHKITKRGQNVTFRCDPISEHNRLYWYRQTLGQGPEFLTYFQNEAQLEKSRLLSDRFSAERPKGSFSTLEIQRTEQGDSAMYLCASSLGMNEQFFGPGTRLTVL.

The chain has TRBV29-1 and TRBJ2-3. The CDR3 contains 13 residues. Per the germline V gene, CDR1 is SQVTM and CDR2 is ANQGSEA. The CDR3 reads CSGNVGSTDTQYF.

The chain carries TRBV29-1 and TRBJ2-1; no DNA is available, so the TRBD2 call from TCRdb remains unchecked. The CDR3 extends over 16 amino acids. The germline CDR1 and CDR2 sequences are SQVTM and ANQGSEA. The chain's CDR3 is CSVEDPSRPKEYEQFF.

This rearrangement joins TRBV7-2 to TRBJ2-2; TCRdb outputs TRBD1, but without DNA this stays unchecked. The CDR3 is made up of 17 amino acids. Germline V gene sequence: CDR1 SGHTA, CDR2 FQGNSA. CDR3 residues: CASSFPLGQANTGELFF.